These 21 T cell receptor beta chains originate from one sample sequenced in a study of spatial heterogeneity in lung cancer. Each CDR3 protein is one row after TCRdb ran MiXCR on the 5' RACE reads. The data show some 120,000 distinct CDR3 sequences, with 9.5% to 15% seen just once and roughly 15% held by the top ten. Described time point: blood at routine non-recurrence follow-up after resection. No cell sorting; template was whole RNA from tumor, lung tissue or PBMC. This material consisted of PBMCs, taken at follow-up. Every receptor here comes from a male donor with early-stage non-small cell lung cancer.

This clonotype was recorded many times. The chain recombines TRBV6-5 with TRBJ2-4; D might be TRBD1 (7 bases). The germline gives CDR1 MNHEY, CDR2 SVGAGI. This CDR3 is 17 amino acids long. The V gene lost 0 bases and the J gene lost 0 bases, with 12 bases spanning the gap. The CDR3: CASSYSWRGLAKNIQYF. CDR3 DNA sequence: TGTGCCAGCAGTTACTCCTGGAGGGGGCTAGCCAAAAACATTCAGTACTTC.

This clonotype was observed many times. The chain joins TRBV24-1 to TRBJ1-1; no reliable D call. Germline V gene lookup returns CDR1 KGHDR and CDR2 SFDVKD. CDR3 length: 13 residues. V lost 4 bases and J 1 base, leaving 6 bases between the germline ends. DNA for the CDR3: TGTGCCACCAGTGAACGAGGGAACACTGAAGCTTTCTTT. It codes for CATSERGNTEAFF.

This sequence joins TRBV3-1 and TRBJ2-1; 8 bases align to TRBD2. The J segment lost 12 bases and the V segment lost 7 bases, leaving 20 bases of the junction unmatched. In germline, CDR1 is LGHDT, CDR2 YNNKEL (reference sequence). The CDR3 is made up of 16 amino acids. CDR3 in DNA: TGTGCCAGCACCCTCGGGACGGCGGGGGGTGCAATGAGGCAGTTCTTC. Residues: CASTLGTAGGAMRQFF.

There are many counts of this clonotype. The V call is TRBV7-2, the J call TRBJ2-3, with TRBD1 as a possible D gene (6 bases). Germline CDR1 and CDR2: SGHTA and FQGNSA. This CDR3 is 14 amino acids long. Trimming took 0 bases from V and 7 from J, leaving 11 bases between them. DNA for the CDR3: TGTGCCAGCAGCTTAGCCCAGGGGCCCAATACGCAGTATTTT. Encoded protein: CASSLAQGPNTQYF.

This clonotype has ten or more counts. The chain is built from TRBV9 and TRBJ2-3, with 7 bases that match TRBD2. The CDR3 is 16 residues long. From germline, CDR1 is SGDLS and CDR2 YYNGEE. The J segment lost 2 bases and the V segment lost 3 bases, leaving 9 bases of the junction unmatched. The CDR3 DNA follows: TGTGCCAGCAGCGCGGGGACTACCCGTTTCACAGATACGCAGTATTTT. Encoded protein: CASSAGTTRFTDTQYF.

This clonotype has more than one count but fewer than ten. This sequence joins TRBV5-1 and TRBJ1-4, with TRBD1 matching 7 bases. Germline CDR1 and CDR2: SGHRS and YFSETQ. The CDR3 spans 14 residues. Germline trimming cut 4 bases from V and 4 bases from J; bases unmatched to any gene: 4. The CDR3 nucleotides are TGCGCCAGCAGCCCCGGGACAGATAATGAAAAACTGTTTTTT. As protein: CASSPGTDNEKLFF.

This clonotype was found many times. The gene calls are TRBV20-1 and TRBJ1-6; no clear D. Trimming stripped 1 base from V and 14 bases from J, with 12 bases between. This CDR3 comprises 12 residues. The germline gives CDR1 DFQATT, CDR2 SNEGSKA (reference sequence). The chain's CDR3 is CSARGGRFTLHF. In DNA form, the CDR3 reads TGCAGTGCTAGAGGTGGCAGGTTCACCCTCCACTTT.

This clonotype was observed a handful of times. The chain is built from TRBV7-2 and TRBJ2-3; D possibly matches TRBD1 or TRBD2 (5 bases each). The CDR3 is 15 amino acids. V lost 1 base and J lost 4, with 12 bases in between. Germline assignment: CDR1 SGHTA and CDR2 FQGNSA. The chain's CDR3 is CASSLGGERADTQYF. The CDR3 region has the DNA TGTGCCAGCAGCTTAGGAGGGGAACGGGCAGATACGCAGTATTTT. Complete variable domain (other parts from reference TRBV7-2 and TRBJ2-3): GAGVSQSPSNKVTEKGKDVELRCDPISGHTALYWYRQSLGQGLEFLIYFQGNSAPDKSGLPSDRFSAERTGGSVSTLTIQRTQQEDSAVYLCASSLGGERADTQYFGPGTRLTVL.

The V gene is TRBV7-8, the J gene TRBJ2-2; D possibly corresponds to TRBD1 (6 bases). The germline V gene has CDR1 SGHVS and CDR2 FQNEAQ. This CDR3 is 15 amino acids long. Trimming removed 3 bases from V and 4 bases from J, with 12 bases in between. CDR3 in DNA: TGTGCCAGCAGCTTGTACAGGGTCCCCACCGGGGAGCTGTTTTTT. Its protein is CASSLYRVPTGELFF.

The genes are TRBV7-2 and TRBJ1-6; a possible D gene is TRBD1 (5 bases). CDR1 is SGHTA, CDR2 FQGNSA, per germline. Trimming removed 4 bases at V and 6 bases at J, with 16 bases between. The CDR3 is 16 amino acids. CDR3 nucleotides: TGTGCCAGCAGCTCTACCCGCCGGGGCCTTAATTCACCCCTCCACTTT. Translation gives CASSSTRRGLNSPLHF.

The genes are TRBV11-2 and TRBJ1-2; D remains ambiguous. Trimming took 1 base from V and 0 from J, leaving 9 bases between them. The CDR3 spans 15 residues. From germline, CDR1 is SGHAT and CDR2 FQNNGV. CDR3 sequence reads: CASSLGTGANYGYTF. The CDR3 nucleotides read TGTGCCAGCAGCTTAGGGACCGGAGCTAACTATGGCTACACCTTC.

This clonotype has more than one count but fewer than ten. DNA of the CDR3: TGTGCCAGCAGCTTGGTGGGCAGGGGAAGTGAAAAACTGTTTTTT. Amino acid sequence: CASSLVGRGSEKLFF. The chain combines TRBV7-2 with TRBJ1-4; a weak D match, TRBD1 (6 bases). There are 15 residues in the CDR3. The V gene's germline CDR1 is SGHTA and CDR2 FQGNSA. Trimming left V 3 bases short and J 7 bases short, with 15 bases between.

This clonotype was seen a few times. The chain recombines TRBV5-6 with TRBJ1-1, with unresolved D. The CDR3 is 14 residues long. Germline V CDR1 and CDR2: SGHDT, YYEEEE. Trimming took 1 base from V and 0 from J, leaving 7 bases between them. CDR3 DNA sequence: TGTGCCAGCAGCTTGTGGCACTTGAACACTGAAGCTTTCTTT. It is translated as CASSLWHLNTEAFF.

The sample holds a few counts of this clonotype. The rearrangement uses TRBV12-3 or TRBV12-4 and TRBJ2-7; weak D call: TRBD2 (6 bases). The CDR3 length is 13 residues. Trimming pared 4 bases from V and 6 bases from J, leaving 13 bases between. The CDR3 nucleotides are TGTGCCAGCAGTTCACGGGGGACGGGCGAGCAGTACTTC. It encodes CASSSRGTGEQYF.

The chain has TRBV11-1 and TRBJ2-5; 14 bases match TRBD2. The CDR3 is 16 residues long. Germline CDR1 is SGHAT and CDR2 is FQDESV (reference sequence). The V segment lost 5 bases and the J segment 2 bases; nucleotides outside the gene matches: 4. CDR3 in amino acids: CASSTWTSGGQETQYF. CDR3 in DNA: TGTGCCAGCAGCACCTGGACTAGCGGGGGGCAAGAGACCCAGTACTTC.

The chain is built from TRBV5-1 and TRBJ2-7; 9 bases line up with TRBD1. The trim removed 5 bases at V and 6 bases at J, leaving 6 bases unmatched. The germline V gene has CDR1 SGHRS and CDR2 YFSETQ. This CDR3 is built from 13 residues. In nucleotides, the CDR3 is TGCGCCAGCAGGTATTACAGGGGGCGCGAGCAGTACTTC. This encodes CASRYYRGREQYF.

The chain recombines TRBV28 with TRBJ2-5; D may be TRBD1 (6 bases). CDR3 size: 12 residues. In germline, CDR1 is MDHEN, CDR2 SYDVKM. The V end was cut by 3 bases, the J end by 9 bases, with 11 bases between. The CDR3 sequence is CASSFRAGAQYF. The CDR3 region has the DNA TGTGCCAGCAGTTTTCGGGCAGGGGCCCAGTACTTC.

The CDR3 reads CASSKNPGTRRTDTQYF. DNA for the CDR3: TGTGCCAGCAGTAAAAACCCCGGGACTAGACGCACAGATACGCAGTATTTT. The genes are TRBV27 and TRBJ2-3, with 8 bases identical to TRBD2. Germline V gene lookup returns CDR1 MNHEY and CDR2 SMNVEV (reference sequence). The CDR3 consists of 17 residues. Trimming at V came to 5 bases and at J to 1 base, leaving 11 bases not matched to a gene.

The rearrangement links TRBV20-1 to TRBJ2-1; D is possibly TRBD2 (5 bases). Germline assignment: CDR1 DFQATT and CDR2 SNEGSKA (reference sequence). The CDR3 totals 14 residues. V lost 5 bases and J lost 6, with 17 bases in between. The CDR3 sequence: CSALEGGLGNEQFF. The CDR3 DNA is TGCAGTGCTCTAGAGGGCGGCTTGGGCAATGAGCAGTTCTTC.

This clonotype came up once. V usage is TRBV7-3 and J usage is TRBJ1-1; D is unresolved. CDR1 is SGHTA, CDR2 FQGTGA, per germline. This CDR3 comprises 14 residues. V was pared by 6 bases and J by 3 bases, with 14 bases between. The chain's CDR3 is CASRLDPTHTEAFF. The CDR3 DNA is TGTGCCAGCAGATTGGACCCGACTCACACTGAAGCTTTCTTT.

Concerning this clonotype: Since a much larger clone is just one base distant, this may be a read error. This chain links TRBV4-1 with TRBJ1-1; perhaps TRBD1 as D (5 bases). Looked up from germline, CDR1 is MGHRA and CDR2 is YSYEKL. V was cut by 4 bases and J by 4 bases, with 16 bases left in between. This CDR3 has 15 amino acids. The CDR3 bases are TGCGCCAGCAGCCTCCTCTTGGGGCTGAGCACTGAAGCTTTCTTT. It encodes CASSLLLGLSTEAFF.